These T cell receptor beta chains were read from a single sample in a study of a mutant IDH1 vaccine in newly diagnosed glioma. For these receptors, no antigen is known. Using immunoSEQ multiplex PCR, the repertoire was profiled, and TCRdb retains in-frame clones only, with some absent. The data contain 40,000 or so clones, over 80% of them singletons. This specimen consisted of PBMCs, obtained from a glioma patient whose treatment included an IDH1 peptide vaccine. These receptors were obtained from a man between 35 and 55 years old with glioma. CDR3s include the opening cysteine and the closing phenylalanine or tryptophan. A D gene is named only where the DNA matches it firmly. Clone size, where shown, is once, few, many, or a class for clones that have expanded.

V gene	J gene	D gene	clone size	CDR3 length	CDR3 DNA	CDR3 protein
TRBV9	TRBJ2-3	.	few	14	TGTGCCAGCAGCGTAATCGGGGGCACAGATACGCAGTATTTT	CASSVIGGTDTQYF
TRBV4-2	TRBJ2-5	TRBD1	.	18	TGTGCCAGCAGCCAAATTCTAGGGGGCTCTAAGCTTTTGGAGACCCAGTACTTC	CASSQILGGSKLLETQYF
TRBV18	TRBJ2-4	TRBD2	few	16	TGTGCCAGCTCACCACAGGGAGGAGTAGCGGGAGTAACGCCGTACTTC	CASSPQGGVAGVTPYF
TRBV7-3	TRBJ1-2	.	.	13	TGTGCCAGCAGCCCAGGGACGGTCTATGGCTACACCTTC	CASSPGTVYGYTF
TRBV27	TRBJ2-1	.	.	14	TGTGCCAGCAGTTTTCGCGGGACCTACAATGAGCAGTTCTTC	CASSFRGTYNEQFF
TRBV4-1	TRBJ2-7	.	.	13	TGCGCCAGCAGCCAAGATCGGACCTACGAGCAGTACTTC	CASSQDRTYEQYF
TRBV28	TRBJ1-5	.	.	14	TGTGCCAGCAGTTTCGTGCAGGGAAATCAGCCCCAGCATTTT	CASSFVQGNQPQHF
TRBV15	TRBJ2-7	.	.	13	TGTGCCACCAGCAGAGATTCCCAGGGATCGCAGTACTTC	CATSRDSQGSQYF
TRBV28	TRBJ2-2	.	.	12	TGTGCCAGCAGTTTAATCCACGGGGAGCTGTTTTTT	CASSLIHGELFF
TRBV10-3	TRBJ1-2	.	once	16	TGTGCCATCAGTGATATAGCAGGTCTGCCTAACTATGGCTACACCTTC	CAISDIAGLPNYGYTF
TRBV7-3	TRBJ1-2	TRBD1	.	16	TGTGCCAGCAGCCCCCATCCCGGGACAGGGGGTTACGGCTACACCTTC	CASSPHPGTGGYGYTF
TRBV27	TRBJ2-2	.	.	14	TGTGCCAGCAGTCTCGACAGTGCGGGCGGGGAGCTGTTTTTT	CASSLDSAGGELFF
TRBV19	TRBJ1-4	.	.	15	TGTGCCAGTAGTATAGCCGGTGCAACTAATGAAAAACTGTTTTTT	CASSIAGATNEKLFF
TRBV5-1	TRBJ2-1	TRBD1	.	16	TGCGCCAGCAGCTTGGTCCAGTGGACAGGGAACGATGAGCAGTTCTTC	CASSLVQWTGNDEQFF
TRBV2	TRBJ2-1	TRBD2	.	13	TGTGCCAGCAGTTACCTGGGAGGGAATGAGCAGTTCTTC	CASSYLGGNEQFF
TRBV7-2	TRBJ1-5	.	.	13	TGTGCCAGCAGCCTATACTCTGATCAGCCCCAGCATTTT	CASSLYSDQPQHF
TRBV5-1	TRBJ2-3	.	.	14	TGCGCCAGCAGCTTCGCGGGGAAAACAGATACGCAGTATTTT	CASSFAGKTDTQYF
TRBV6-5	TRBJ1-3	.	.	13	TGTGCCAGCAGTTACGGGCAGGGAAACACCATATATTTT	CASSYGQGNTIYF
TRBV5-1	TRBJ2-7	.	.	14	TGCGCCAGCAGCTTGGGACAGAGCTCCTACGAGCAGTACTTC	CASSLGQSSYEQYF
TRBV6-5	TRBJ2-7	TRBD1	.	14	TGTGCCAGCAAGGGGGACAGCTCTCCCTACGAGCAGTACTTC	CASKGDSSPYEQYF
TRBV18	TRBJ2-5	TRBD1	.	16	TGTGCCAGCTCACCTGATCAGGGGGCGAGGGGAGAGACCCAGTACTTC	CASSPDQGARGETQYF
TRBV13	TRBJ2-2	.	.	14	TGTGCCAGCAGCTTCAAGGGGGGAACCGGGGAGCTGTTTTTT	CASSFKGGTGELFF
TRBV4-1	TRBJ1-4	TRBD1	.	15	TGCGCCAGCAGCCCTAGACAGGGTTCTAATGAAAAACTGTTTTTT	CASSPRQGSNEKLFF
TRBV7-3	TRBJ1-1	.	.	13	TGTGCCAGCAGCTTTGGCGAGAACACTGAAGCTTTCTTT	CASSFGENTEAFF
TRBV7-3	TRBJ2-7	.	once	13	TGTGCCAGCAGCTTAAACGTTATAGGGGAGCAGTACTTC	CASSLNVIGEQYF
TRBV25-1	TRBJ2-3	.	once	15	TGTGCCAGCAGTGCCCCCGGGAGCCACACAGATACGCAGTATTTT	CASSAPGSHTDTQYF
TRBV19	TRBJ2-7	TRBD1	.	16	TGTGCCAGTAGTGCCTCCGGGACAGGGGGATCCTACGAGCAGTACTTC	CASSASGTGGSYEQYF
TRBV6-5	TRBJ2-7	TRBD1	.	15	TGTGCCAGCAGTTACGACAGGGCGCAATCCTACGAGCAGTACTTC	CASSYDRAQSYEQYF
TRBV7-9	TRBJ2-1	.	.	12	TGTGCCAGCAGCTTAATTGGTAATGAGCAGTTCTTC	CASSLIGNEQFF
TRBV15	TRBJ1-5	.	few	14	TGTGCCACCAGCACGGGGGAGGGCAATCAGCCCCAGCATTTT	CATSTGEGNQPQHF
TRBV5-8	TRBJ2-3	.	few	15	TGTGCCAGCAGGGCCGGGTGGGCTGACACAGATACGCAGTATTTT	CASRAGWADTDTQYF
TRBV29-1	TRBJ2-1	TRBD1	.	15	TGCAGCGTGCTCCTTTCGGGACAGGGGAACCATGAGCAGTTCTTC	CSVLLSGQGNHEQFF